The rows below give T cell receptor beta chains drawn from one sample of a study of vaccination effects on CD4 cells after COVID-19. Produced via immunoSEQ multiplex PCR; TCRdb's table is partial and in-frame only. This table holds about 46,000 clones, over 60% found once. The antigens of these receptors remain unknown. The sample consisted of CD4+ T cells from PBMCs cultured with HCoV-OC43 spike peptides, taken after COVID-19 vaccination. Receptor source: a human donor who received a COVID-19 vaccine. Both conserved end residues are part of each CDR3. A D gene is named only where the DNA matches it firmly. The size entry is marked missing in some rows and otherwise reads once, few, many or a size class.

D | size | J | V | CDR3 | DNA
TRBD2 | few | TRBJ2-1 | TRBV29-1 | CSEIAGGLYNEQFF | TGCAGCGAAATAGCGGGAGGGCTCTACAATGAGCAGTTCTTC
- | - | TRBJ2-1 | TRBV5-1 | CASKQWGTDSYNEQFF | TGCGCCAGCAAACAGTGGGGCACTGACTCCTACAATGAGCAGTTCTTC
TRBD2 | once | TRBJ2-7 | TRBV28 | CASRGRPYEQYF | TGTGCCAGCCGCGGGAGACCCTACGAGCAGTACTTC
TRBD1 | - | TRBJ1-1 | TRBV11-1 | CASSFRQGMSPEAFF | TGTGCCAGCAGCTTCCGACAGGGTATGAGCCCTGAAGCTTTCTTT
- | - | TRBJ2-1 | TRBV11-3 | CASSFSAAGNNEQFF | TGTGCCAGCAGCTTTTCTGCGGCGGGGAATAATGAGCAGTTCTTC
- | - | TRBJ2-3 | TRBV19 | CASSGGGGDTQYF | TGTGCCAGTAGTGGAGGGGGCGGAGATACGCAGTATTTT
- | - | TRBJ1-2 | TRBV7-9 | CASSPATGANYGYTF | TGTGCCAGCAGCCCCGCGACAGGAGCTAACTATGGCTACACCTTC
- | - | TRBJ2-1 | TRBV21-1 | CASSKGPTLSHPFALYNEQFF | TGTGCCAGCAGCAAAGGCCCGACACTCAGCCACCCATTCGCCTTATACAATGAGCAGTTCTTC
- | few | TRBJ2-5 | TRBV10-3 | CAISGNSQETQYF | TGTGCCATCAGTGGGAACAGTCAAGAGACCCAGTACTTC
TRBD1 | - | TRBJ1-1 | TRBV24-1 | CATSETGTGVNLGAFF | TGTGCCACCAGTGAGACCGGGACAGGGGTTAATCTAGGAGCTTTCTTT
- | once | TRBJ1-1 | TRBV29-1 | CSVGWSMNTEAFF | TGCAGCGTTGGGTGGAGCATGAACACTGAAGCTTTCTTT
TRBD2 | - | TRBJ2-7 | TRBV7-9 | CASSLAAQGKRREVYEQYF | TGTGCCAGCAGCTTAGCGGCACAGGGAAAGAGGCGGGAGGTCTACGAGCAGTACTTC
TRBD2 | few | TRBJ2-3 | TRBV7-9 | CASSTRLAGMQYF | TGTGCCAGCAGCACCCGACTAGCGGGGATGCAGTATTTT